Presented here are 16 T cell receptor beta chains from one specimen sequenced in a study of T cells generated in artificial thymic organoids. Separate semi-nested PCRs amplified TCRalpha and TCRbeta libraries using constant-region reverse primers in TRAC or TRBC. From the 5' RACE reads, TCRdb called clonotypes with MiXCR, one entry per CDR3 protein. The sample has 7,500 to 10,000 distinct CDR3 sequences, about a sixth seen once. The sample was naive CD8+ T cells from the thymus. The subset was: CD3+TCRalphabeta+CD8SP T cells; for blood, CD45RO-CCR7+ naive CD8+ T cells. These receptors came from a human donor who gave cord blood stem cells for thymic organoid culture, a cardiac surgery patient who gave postnatal thymus, or a blood donor (not recorded which).

This clonotype appeared a few times. This chain links TRBV5-1 with TRBJ2-1, with 11 bases aligning to TRBD2. J was trimmed by 6 bases and V by 4 bases; bases with no gene match: 9. This CDR3 is built from 16 residues. The germline gives CDR1 SGHRS, CDR2 YFSETQ. The CDR3 DNA is TGCGCCAGCAGCCCGGCACTAGCGGGAGAAGTCAATGAGCAGTTCTTC. Translation gives CASSPALAGEVNEQFF. Supplemented by reference TRBV5-1 and TRBJ2-1, the full variable domain reads KAGVTQTPRYLIKTRGQQVTLSCSPISGHRSVSWYQQTPGQGLQFLFEYFSETQRNKGNFPGRFSGRQFSNSRSEMNVSTLELGDSALYLCASSPALAGEVNEQFFGPGTRLTVL.

The chain uses TRBV7-8 and TRBJ2-5; possibly TRBD2 for D (6 bases). Germline V lookup: CDR1 SGHVS, CDR2 FQNEAQ. V shed 3 bases and J shed 3 bases, with 14 bases lying between them. This CDR3 is 15 amino acids long. The CDR3 DNA reads TGTGCCAGCAGCTTGGAGAGGAGGGGAAAAGAGACCCAGTACTTC. Protein sequence: CASSLERRGKETQYF.

Relative to its sample, this clonotype is medium-sized (0.01 to 0.1%). The rearrangement joins TRBV7-9 to TRBJ2-1; tentative D call: TRBD1 (6 bases). CDR3 length equals 16 residues. The V and J ends lost 3 bases and 6 bases respectively, with 18 bases between them. In germline, CDR1 is SEHNR, CDR2 FQNEAQ (reference sequence). The CDR3 DNA follows: TGTGCCAGCAGCTTCCCCAGGGGTAGTGGAACCAATGAGCAGTTCTTC. Translating gives CASSFPRGSGTNEQFF.

This clonotype was seen more than once but under ten times. The V gene is TRBV10-2, the J gene TRBJ2-1, with D perhaps TRBD1 (6 bases). V lost 4 bases, J lost 3 bases, and 10 bases lay in between. Germline V gene lookup returns CDR1 WSHSY and CDR2 SAAADI. This CDR3 contains 14 residues. The CDR3 loop reads CASSVPGDYNEQFF. CDR3 nucleotide sequence: TGCGCCAGCAGTGTCCCAGGGGACTACAATGAGCAGTTCTTC.

This clonotype was counted a few times. This chain uses TRBV11-2 with TRBJ2-7; weak D call: TRBD1 (6 bases). CDR1 SGHAT and CDR2 FQNNGV come from the germline V gene. Trimming took 7 bases from V and 3 from J, leaving 25 bases between them. The CDR3 runs to 17 residues. The CDR3 is CASTSGEWDTLDYEQYV. The DNA of the CDR3 is TGTGCCAGCACCTCCGGTGAATGGGACACGCTTGACTACGAGCAGTACGTC.

By share of the sample, this clonotype is medium-sized. The rearrangement uses TRBV5-5 and TRBJ2-2, with TRBD1 as a possible D gene (6 bases). Germline V CDR1 and CDR2: SGHKS, YYEKEE (reference sequence). Trimming took 0 bases from V and 1 from J, leaving 22 bases between them. The CDR3 spans 20 residues. As DNA, the CDR3 is TGTGCCAGCAGCTTGGGGTACGGACAGATTGAGGCCTGGAACACCGGGGAGCTGTTTTTT. Translated, it gives CASSLGYGQIEAWNTGELFF.

Ten or more counts support this clonotype. The CDR3 coding sequence is TGCGCCAGCAGCCAAGACCGGGGGCGAAACCCTAACTATGGCTACACCTTC. This codes for CASSQDRGRNPNYGYTF. The chain has TRBV4-1 and TRBJ1-2, with a tentative D call TRBD1 (6 bases). CDR3 size: 17 residues. V was clipped by 0 bases and J by 0 bases, with 14 bases between them. Germline V gene lookup returns CDR1 MGHRA and CDR2 YSYEKL.

Only a few counts were recorded for this clonotype. This rearrangement joins TRBV7-2 to TRBJ2-2; D gene unclear. Per germline, CDR1 SGHTA and CDR2 FQGNSA. The CDR3 extends over 14 amino acids. The V end lost 5 bases, the J end lost 3 bases, and 10 bases lay between the germline ends. CDR3 amino acids: CASSIEYYTGELFF. The CDR3 DNA reads as TGTGCCAGCAGCATAGAATACTACACCGGGGAGCTGTTTTTT.

This clonotype was found many times. The J gene is TRBJ2-1, the V gene TRBV14; tentatively, D is TRBD2 (5 bases). This CDR3 has 15 residues. From germline, CDR1 is SGHDN and CDR2 FVKESK. Trimming stripped 2 bases from V and 2 bases from J, with 10 bases between. CDR3 DNA sequence: TGTGCCAGCAGCCAACCGGGATTAGCCTACAATGAGCAGTTCTTC. Encoded protein: CASSQPGLAYNEQFF.

This clonotype is medium-sized within its sample. V and J are TRBV5-4 and TRBJ2-7; no definite D call. With 3 bases removed from V and 6 bases from J, the gap between germline ends came to 10 bases. The CDR3 has 12 amino acids. Germline CDR1 and CDR2: SGHNT and YYREEE (reference sequence). The chain's CDR3 is CASSSLVSEQYF. In DNA form, the CDR3 reads TGTGCCAGCAGCTCCTTGGTTTCCGAGCAGTACTTC.

By share of the sample, this clonotype is medium-sized (0.01 to 0.1%). V usage is TRBV7-9 and J usage is TRBJ2-1; 9 bases align to TRBD1. There are 14 residues in the CDR3. Germline V gene sequence: CDR1 SEHNR, CDR2 FQNEAQ (reference sequence). The V and J ends lost 4 bases and 6 bases, in that order; junction bases with no gene match: 4. The CDR3 DNA follows: TGTGCCAGCAGCTCGGGACAGGGTGGCAATGAGCAGTTCTTC. Translating gives CASSSGQGGNEQFF. The complete variable domain, with remaining parts taken from reference TRBV7-9 and TRBJ2-1, reads DTGVSQNPRHKITKRGQNVTFRCDPISEHNRLYWYRQTLGQGPEFLTYFQNEAQLEKSRLLSDRFSAERPKGSFSTLEIQRTEQGDSAMYLCASSSGQGGNEQFFGPGTRLTVL.

This clonotype was detected many times. The CDR3 sequence is CATSGGGASYEQYF. CDR3 nucleotide sequence: TGTGCCACTTCGGGCGGGGGCGCGTCCTACGAGCAGTACTTC. The rearrangement joins TRBV15 to TRBJ2-7; tentative D call: TRBD2 (7 bases). The germline CDR1 and CDR2 sequences are LNHNV and YYDKDF (reference sequence). The CDR3 extends over 14 amino acids. The germline V and J ends were trimmed by 9 bases and 1 base, with 16 bases remaining between them.

This clonotype was detected many times. V usage is TRBV5-4 and J usage is TRBJ2-3; possibly TRBD2 for D (7 bases). This CDR3 comprises 13 residues. V lost 7 bases and J 1 base, leaving 10 bases between the germline ends. Germline-derived CDR1 and CDR2 are SGHNT and YYREEE (reference sequence). CDR3 protein: CASGGAGTDTQYF. CDR3 coding DNA: TGTGCCAGCGGGGGGGCTGGCACAGATACGCAGTATTTT.

Sample share makes this clonotype medium-sized. This sequence joins TRBV28 and TRBJ2-3; 9 nucleotides match TRBD2. V lost 1 base, J lost 7 bases, and 12 bases stayed unmatched. The CDR3 runs 17 residues. Per germline, CDR1 MDHEN and CDR2 SYDVKM. The CDR3 here is CASSLYPWREGSYTQYF. In nucleotides, the CDR3 is TGTGCCAGCAGTTTATACCCTTGGCGGGAGGGCTCTTATACGCAGTATTTT.

This clonotype is labeled as medium-sized (0.01 to 0.1%). This chain links TRBV18 with TRBJ2-1, with D unresolved. Germline V CDR1 and CDR2: KGHSH, LQKENI. This CDR3 contains 14 residues. With 0 bases removed from V and 4 bases from J, the gap between germline ends came to 7 bases. The DNA of the CDR3 is TGTGCCAGCTCACCACCCGCACAGTACAATGAGCAGTTCTTC. Its protein product is CASSPPAQYNEQFF.

This clonotype was counted a few times. V usage is TRBV3-1 and J usage is TRBJ1-1; D is ambiguous. Germline CDR1 reads LGHDT; CDR2 reads YNNKEL (reference sequence). Trimming removed 1 base from V and 1 base from J, with 4 bases in between. This CDR3 contains 13 residues. This CDR3 is CASSQGENTEAFF. Here the CDR3 DNA reads TGTGCCAGCAGCCAAGGGGAGAACACTGAAGCTTTCTTT.